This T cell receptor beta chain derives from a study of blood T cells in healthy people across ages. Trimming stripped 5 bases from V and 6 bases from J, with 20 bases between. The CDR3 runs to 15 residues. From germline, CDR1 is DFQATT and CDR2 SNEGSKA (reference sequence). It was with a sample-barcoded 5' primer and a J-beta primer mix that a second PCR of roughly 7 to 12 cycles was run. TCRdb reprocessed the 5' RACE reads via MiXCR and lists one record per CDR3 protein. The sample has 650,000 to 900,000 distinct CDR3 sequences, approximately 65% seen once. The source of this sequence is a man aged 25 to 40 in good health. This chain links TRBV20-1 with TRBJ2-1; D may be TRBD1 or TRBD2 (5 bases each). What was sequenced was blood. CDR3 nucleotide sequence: TGCAGTGCTGGCCCGACGGGGCCCCGGACCAATGAGCAGTTCTTC. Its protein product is CSAGPTGPRTNEQFF.